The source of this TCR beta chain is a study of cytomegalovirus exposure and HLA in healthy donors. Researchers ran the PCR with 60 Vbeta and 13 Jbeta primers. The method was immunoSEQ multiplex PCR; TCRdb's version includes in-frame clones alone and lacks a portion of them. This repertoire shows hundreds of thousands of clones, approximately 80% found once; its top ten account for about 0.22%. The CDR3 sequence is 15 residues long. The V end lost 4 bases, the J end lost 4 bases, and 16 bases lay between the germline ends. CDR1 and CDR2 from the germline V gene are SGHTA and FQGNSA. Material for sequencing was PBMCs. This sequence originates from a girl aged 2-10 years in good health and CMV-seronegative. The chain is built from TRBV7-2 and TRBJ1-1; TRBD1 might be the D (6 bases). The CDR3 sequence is CASSSTGSRSTEAFF. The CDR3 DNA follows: TGTGCCAGCAGCTCCACAGGGTCCCGAAGCACTGAAGCTTTCTTT.